This TCR beta chain was found in a study of blood T cell repertoires in COVID-19 (dated by TCRdb to 2020 to 2021). Study-wide context: Samples covering the acute and convalescent phases of COVID-19 were provided by collaborators in the United States, Italy and Spain. The material from the prospective study consisted of cDNA or gDNA derived from T cells, B-cell-depleted T cells, or PBMCs. The samples were drawn from two sources: the first 160 participants of the ongoing ImmuneRACE study, and 950 to 1,500 subjects contributed by 6 global collaborators. Nearly every sample came with metadata listing a de-identified subject ID, COVID-19 status, age in years and sex. Deeply sampled blood TCRbeta repertoires from subjects exposed to, actively infected with, or recovered from COVID-19 were included in the dataset. Where available, HLA class I and class II types were taken from metadata supplied by the sample provider and were not determined by assay-based typing. The repertoires were released in a freely available public database meant as a resource for research on the immune response to SARS-CoV-2.

The immunoSEQ Assay, a bias-controlled multiplex PCR, was used to amplify TCRbeta CDR3 regions from genomic DNA. Turning to the authors' computational methods: Nucleated cell counts per sample were estimated from amplification of reference gene primers within the assay. Sequence reads were collapsed and filtered to measure the absolute abundance of every unique TCRbeta CDR3 rearrangement. For each sample, productive Simpson clonality was calculated by taking the square root of Simpson's diversity index across productive rearrangements. This is the immuneACCESS table as TCRdb keeps it, with only in-frame sequences that have V and J called. A part of the clones is gone; compared with another copy, unresolved V genes explain less than half, and the rest is unexplained. V and J calls and clone size are given by that table; D and trimming were obtained from the DNA. Within this sample are some 290,000 clones, with roughly 86% of them counted one time only. The ten largest clones capture 3.6% of the sample.

The research as a whole found: How much clinical and demographic metadata was included differed by source and by participant, and the metadata was provided uncurated.

Details on this clone: The specificity of this receptor is unknown. Base qualities are not provided; no much larger clone lies one nucleotide away.

Each collaborating institution followed its own protocols to collect whole blood in K2EDTA tubes. For TCRbeta analysis, collaborators shipped samples as frozen whole blood, isolated PBMCs, or DNA extracted from either of those sample types. Sequenced: peripheral blood. The source is a man between 18 and 29 years old with active or convalescent COVID-19.

The CDR3 protein: CATEGGEHYEQYF. The DNA reads as follows: TGTGCCACCGAGGGTGGGGAACACTACGAGCAGTACTTC. Here the chain combines TRBV24-1 and TRBJ2-7, with TRBD2 tentatively as D gene (5 bases match). Trimming removed 9 bases from V and 3 bases from J, leaving 14 bases between the germline ends. Based on the germline V gene, the CDR1 and CDR2 sequences are KGHDR and SFDVKD. Reading from cysteine to phenylalanine, the CDR3 counts 13 amino acids. The only DNA kept is the CDR3, 39 bases in frame from the first base.